Below, 24 T cell receptor beta chains from the same sample are listed, as sequenced in a study of CDR3 diversity in severe acne. TCRdb independently ran MiXCR on the PCR reads; one entry per CDR3 protein. The table lists approximately 97,000 distinct CDR3 sequences, roughly 51% of them singletons. The material sequenced was blood. These receptor sequences come from a male donor with acne.

Regarding this clonotype: The germline gene is not matched at one end of the junction; a read error may be the cause. The chain links TRBV7-7 to TRBJ1-1; D gene unclear. The CDR3 is 12 amino acids. The germline V gene has CDR1 SSHAT and CDR2 FNYEAQ (reference sequence). For the CDR3, the DNA is TGTGCTAGCAGCCCCTCGGATGCAGTTGCTTTCTTT. Translated: CASSPSDAVAFF.

The chain uses TRBV28 and TRBJ2-7; D is unresolved. Germline loops: CDR1 MDHEN, CDR2 SYDVKM. This CDR3 comprises 14 residues. Trimming removed 7 bases from V and 0 bases from J, with 13 bases in between. The CDR3 bases are TGTGCCAGCATGCCCCCACACCACTCCTACGAGCAGTACTTC. Translation gives CASMPPHHSYEQYF. Filled out from reference TRBV28 and TRBJ2-7, the complete variable domain reads DVKVTQSSRYLVKRTGEKVFLECVQDMDHENMFWYRQDPGLGLRLIYFSYDVKMKEKGDIPEGYSVSREKKERFSLILESASTNQTSMYLCASMPPHHSYEQYFGPGTRLTVT.

This clonotype was counted a single time. A read error may explain this, as a much larger clone is one base away. The J gene is TRBJ2-7, the V gene TRBV29-1, with 8 bases that match TRBD2. This CDR3 is 15 amino acids long. Per germline, CDR1 SQVTM and CDR2 ANQGSEA. The CDR3 nucleotides are TGCAGCGTCGTAGGACTAGCTCTTAGCTCCTGCGAGCAGTACTTC. Translating gives CSVVGLALSSCEQYF.

J is TRBJ1-5 and V is TRBV4-1; D is undetermined. This CDR3 has 13 amino acids. CDR1 and CDR2 from the germline V gene are MGHRA and YSYEKL. The V end lost 4 bases, the J end lost 11 bases, and 15 bases lay between the germline ends. The CDR3 sequence is CASSLGKTSAQHF. The DNA of the CDR3 is TGCGCCAGCAGCCTCGGCAAGACCAGCGCCCAGCATTTT.

This clonotype was seen at least ten times. The chain couples TRBV6-2 or TRBV6-3 to TRBJ2-7, with 11 nucleotides matching TRBD2. Germline CDR1 MNHEY, CDR2 SVGEGT. This CDR3 region has 14 residues. The J segment lost 3 bases and the V segment lost 6 bases, leaving 4 bases of the junction unmatched. The CDR3, as DNA: TGTGCCAGCAGCCACCTAGCGGGAGGCTACGAGCAGTACTTC. Its translation is CASSHLAGGYEQYF.

This chain joins TRBV10-3 and TRBJ2-7, with 8 bases fitting TRBD1. This CDR3 has 13 residues. Per germline, CDR1 ENHRY and CDR2 SYGVKD. Unmatched junction bases numbered 5, after V lost 8 bases and J lost 2 bases. The CDR3 sequence: CAIGAGGPYEQYF. In nucleotides, the CDR3 is TGTGCCATCGGGGCAGGGGGCCCCTACGAGCAGTACTTC.

Concerning this clonotype: Since the CDR3 does not end with the conserved phenylalanine or tryptophan, this likely comes from a read error. The chain links TRBV5-1 to TRBJ2-3; 9 bases are shared with TRBD1. Germline V gene lookup returns CDR1 SGHRS and CDR2 YFSETQ. Germline trimming cut 4 bases from V and 10 bases from J; bases unmatched to any gene: 13. The CDR3 has 15 residues. The CDR3: CASSSTGTGLDAQYS. As DNA, the CDR3 is TGCGCCAGCAGCAGTACCGGGACAGGGTTGGATGCGCAGTATTCT.

The chain joins TRBV29-1 to TRBJ2-7, with 14 bases identical to TRBD2. Per the germline V gene, CDR1 is SQVTM and CDR2 is ANQGSEA. V shed 0 bases and J 4 bases; nucleotides not matched to a gene: 8. The CDR3 is made up of 17 amino acids. CDR3 amino acids: CSVEDMGTSGRIYEQYF. CDR3 DNA sequence: TGCAGCGTTGAAGACATGGGGACTAGCGGGAGAATATACGAGCAGTACTTC.

The rearrangement joins TRBV7-2 to TRBJ2-5, with TRBD1 matching 8 bases. The CDR3 loop spans 16 amino acids. From germline, CDR1 is SGHTA and CDR2 FQGNSA. The J segment lost 1 base and the V segment lost 6 bases, leaving 10 bases of the junction unmatched. The DNA for the CDR3 is TGTGCCAGCAGTCCCGCCCGGACAGGGCCCCAAGAGACCCAGTACTTC. It encodes CASSPARTGPQETQYF.

This rearrangement joins TRBV19 to TRBJ2-7; TRBD2 aligns across 14 bases. Germline CDR1 and CDR2: LNHDA and SQIVND (reference sequence). The CDR3 has 16 amino acids. With V trimmed by 4 bases and J by 3 bases, 5 bases remained unmatched. In DNA, the CDR3 is TGTGCCAGTAGTACGGGGACTAGCGGGAGTGTCTACGAGCAGTACTTC. This translates into CASSTGTSGSVYEQYF.

This clonotype was found many times. The rearrangement joins TRBV7-9 to TRBJ2-1; 9 bases fit TRBD2. V was clipped by 2 bases and J by 2 bases; unmatched bases: 7. The CDR3 contains 17 residues. Germline loops: CDR1 SEHNR, CDR2 FQNEAQ (reference sequence). In DNA form, the CDR3 reads TGTGCCAGCAGCTTATCTGGGGTAGCGGGGGCCTACAATGAGCAGTTCTTC. Translated, it gives CASSLSGVAGAYNEQFF.

V usage is TRBV25-1 and J usage is TRBJ1-3; D remains ambiguous. V gave up 2 bases and J gave up 1 base, with 6 bases separating them. The CDR3 consists of 14 residues. From germline, CDR1 is MGHDK and CDR2 SYGVNS. The CDR3 bases are TGTGCCAGCAGTGAACGAGGATCTGGAAACACCATATATTTT. Translating it yields CASSERGSGNTIYF.

The chain employs TRBV24-1 and TRBJ2-2; D unclear. With 4 bases removed from V and 4 bases from J, the gap between germline ends came to 12 bases. CDR1 KGHDR and CDR2 SFDVKD come from the germline V gene. CDR3 length: 15 amino acids. CDR3 in amino acids: CATSEQKVPTGELFF. CDR3 DNA: TGTGCCACCAGTGAACAAAAAGTACCCACCGGGGAGCTGTTTTTT.

A note on this clonotype: As the CDR3 is not closed by the conserved phenylalanine or tryptophan, this likely results from a read error. This chain connects TRBV5-1 to TRBJ2-1, with TRBD1 matching over 8 bases. This CDR3 has 15 amino acids. Losses at the gene ends were 3 bases for V and 0 bases for J; bases not matched to a gene: 2. Germline CDR1 SGHRS, CDR2 YFSETQ. The CDR3 DNA follows: TGCGCCAGCAGCTCTACAGGGGGCTCCTACAATGAGCAGTTCAGA. As protein: CASSSTGGSYNEQFR.

This clonotype was seen more than once but under ten times. The chain links TRBV25-1 to TRBJ1-5; D unclear. V dropped 1 base and J dropped 5 bases, with 9 bases sitting between them. This CDR3 is 14 amino acids long. CDR1 and CDR2 (germline): MGHDK, SYGVNS. CDR3 amino acids: CASSEWGEYQPQHF. The CDR3 region has the DNA TGTGCCAGCAGTGAATGGGGAGAATATCAGCCCCAGCATTTT.

The table lists this clonotype with many counts. This chain uses TRBV20-1 with TRBJ2-6, with D possibly matching TRBD2 (7 bases). The CDR3 totals 15 residues. Looked up from germline, CDR1 is DFQATT and CDR2 is SNEGSKA (reference sequence). Trimming removed 6 bases at V and 4 bases at J, with 16 bases between. The CDR3 here is CSAGRGALGANVLTF. CDR3 DNA sequence: TGCAGTGCCGGCCGGGGGGCCTTAGGGGCCAACGTCCTGACTTTC.

The chain uses TRBV7-2 and TRBJ2-5; D is tentatively TRBD1 or TRBD2 (5 bases each). The CDR3 spans 16 residues. Germline CDR1 SGHTA, CDR2 FQGNSA. V was trimmed by 6 bases and J by 0 bases, leaving 17 bases between them. CDR3 amino acids: CASSQSGTAYQETQYF. In nucleotides, the CDR3 is TGTGCCAGCAGTCAATCCGGGACGGCCTACCAAGAGACCCAGTACTTC.

The V call is TRBV15, the J call TRBJ2-7, with D uncertain. Trimming shortened V by 0 bases and J by 2 bases, and 8 bases separated the two germline ends. The CDR3 is made up of 14 amino acids. Germline V gene data show CDR1 as LNHNV and CDR2 as YYDKDF (reference sequence). The CDR3 DNA is TGTGCCACCAGCAGAGATCATAGCACCTACGAGCAGTACTTC. Protein: CATSRDHSTYEQYF.

Of note for this clonotype: A much larger clone is a single base away; this may be a read error. The V and J genes are TRBV7-9 and TRBJ2-7; tentative D call: TRBD2 (6 bases). Looked up from germline, CDR1 is SEHNR and CDR2 is FQNEAQ (reference sequence). This CDR3 is 13 amino acids long. The CDR3 loop is CASSYGGSFEQYF. In DNA, the CDR3 is TGTGCCAGCAGCTATGGGGGGTCCTTCGAGCAGTACTTC.

The chain has TRBV14 and TRBJ1-1; D might be TRBD1 (6 bases). CDR3 size: 14 residues. Germline assignment: CDR1 SGHDN and CDR2 FVKESK. Between the trimmed V and J ends, which lost 3 bases and 7 bases, there was a span of 15 bases. The CDR3 region has the DNA TGTGCCAGCAGCCACACCGTGGGGGGCTATGAAGCTTTCTTT. It specifies CASSHTVGGYEAFF.

In DNA form, the CDR3 reads TGTGCCAGTAGTATGCCAGCCGCACCTTCGGGACAGACCAACTATCTAATGAACACTGAAGCTTTCTTT. Its protein is CASSMPAAPSGQTNYLMNTEAFF. The gene calls are TRBV19 and TRBJ1-1, with 7 nucleotides matching TRBD1. This CDR3 has 23 residues. Germline V gives CDR1 LNHDA, CDR2 SQIVND (reference sequence). Germline trimming cut 3 bases from V and 0 bases from J; bases unmatched to any gene: 28.

This clonotype was found once. The chain recombines TRBV5-5 with TRBJ2-6; TRBD1 aligns across 8 bases. CDR3 length equals 16 residues. Germline V gene lookup returns CDR1 SGHKS and CDR2 YYEKEE (reference sequence). V shed 4 bases and J 3 bases; nucleotides not matched to a gene: 6. CDR3 DNA: TGTGCCAGCAGCCCGTCGGACAGGGTTGGGGCCAACGTCCTGACTTTC. Its translation: CASSPSDRVGANVLTF. Based on the CDR3 plus reference TRBV5-5 and TRBJ2-6, the full variable domain is DAGVTQSPTHLIKTRGQQVTLRCSPISGHKSVSWYQQVLGQGPQFIFQYYEKEERGRGNFPDRFSARQFPNYSSELNVNALLLGDSALYLCASSPSDRVGANVLTFGAGSRLTVL.

This clonotype occurred many times. The V and J genes are TRBV12-3 or TRBV12-4 and TRBJ1-1; D not resolved. The V end was cut by 6 bases, the J end by 6 bases, with 17 bases between. CDR3 length: 14 amino acids. The CDR3 reads CASSSWRAGAEAFF. In nucleotides, the CDR3 is TGTGCCAGCAGCTCCTGGAGAGCAGGAGCTGAAGCTTTCTTT.

This clonotype has a single count. This chain connects TRBV2 to TRBJ2-3; 8 nucleotides align to TRBD1. Looked up from germline, CDR1 is SNHLY and CDR2 is FYNNEI. This CDR3 is built from 15 residues. The V gene end was trimmed by 5 bases and the J gene end by 4 bases; junction bases not matched to a gene: 8. CDR3 loop: CASSYRTGGSDTQYF. The CDR3 DNA sequence: TGTGCCAGCAGTTACCGCACAGGGGGGTCAGATACGCAGTATTTT.